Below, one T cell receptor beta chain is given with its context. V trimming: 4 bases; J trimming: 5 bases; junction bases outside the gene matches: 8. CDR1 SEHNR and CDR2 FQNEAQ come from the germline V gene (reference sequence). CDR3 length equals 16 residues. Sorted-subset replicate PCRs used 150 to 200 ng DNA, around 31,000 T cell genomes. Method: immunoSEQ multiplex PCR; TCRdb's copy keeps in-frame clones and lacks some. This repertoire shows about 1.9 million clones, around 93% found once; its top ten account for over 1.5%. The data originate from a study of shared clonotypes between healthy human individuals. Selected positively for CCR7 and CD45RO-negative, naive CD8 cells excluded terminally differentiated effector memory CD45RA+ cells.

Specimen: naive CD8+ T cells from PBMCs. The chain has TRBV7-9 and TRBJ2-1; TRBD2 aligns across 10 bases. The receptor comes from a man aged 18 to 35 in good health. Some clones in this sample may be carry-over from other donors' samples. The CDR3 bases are TGTGCCAGCAGCTACCCGGGACTAGCGCTTGACAATGAGCAGTTCTTC. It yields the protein CASSYPGLALDNEQFF.